The 25 T cell receptor beta chains given below trace back to one sample, sequenced in a study of OX40 agonist ivuxolimab in advanced cancers. Clones were read by immunoSEQ multiplex PCR, and TCRdb kept only the in-frame ones, dropping some. The sample lists tens of thousands of clones; roughly nine tenths were seen once. The source material was CD4+ or CD8+ T cells sorted from blood, sampled in a trial of the OX40 agonist ivuxolimab. Every receptor here comes from an adult with an advanced solid tumor such as melanoma, head and neck, liver or kidney cancer.

The chain links TRBV5-4 to TRBJ1-3; 8 bases fit TRBD1. V trimming: 6 bases; J trimming: 5 bases; junction bases outside the gene matches: 7. This CDR3 is built from 14 residues. Germline values: CDR1 SGHNT, CDR2 YYREEE (reference sequence). CDR3 amino acids: CASTADRGRNTIYF. The CDR3 nucleotides are TGTGCCAGCACCGCAGACAGGGGACGAAACACCATATATTTT.

The CDR3: CASSIDSSRQVPQGQPQHF. The CDR3 DNA sequence: TGTGCCAGTAGTATAGATTCCTCACGACAGGTACCGCAAGGACAGCCCCAGCATTTT. The genes are TRBV19 and TRBJ1-5; D is perhaps TRBD1 (6 bases). The CDR3 totals 19 residues. Germline assignment: CDR1 LNHDA and CDR2 SQIVND (reference sequence). Trimming took off 0 bases at V and 7 bases at J, with 25 bases between the two ends.

This clone is a singleton in its sample. J is TRBJ2-2 and V is TRBV7-9; TRBD2 matches 8 bases. This CDR3 region has 15 residues. Trimming cost V 5 bases and J 2 bases; bases outside gene matches: 4. Germline V CDR1 and CDR2: SEHNR, FQNEAQ (reference sequence). CDR3 loop: CASSTGTSNTGELFF. CDR3 nucleotides: TGTGCCAGCAGCACCGGGACTAGTAACACCGGGGAGCTGTTTTTT.

J is TRBJ2-5 and V is TRBV5-4; D is unresolved. V was pared by 1 base and J by 1 base, with 8 bases between. Germline assignment: CDR1 SGHNT and CDR2 YYREEE (reference sequence). The CDR3 runs to 14 residues. CDR3 region: CASSLIEVQETQYF. The DNA for the CDR3 is TGTGCCAGCAGCTTGATTGAGGTCCAAGAGACCCAGTACTTC. The entire variable domain, with the rest obtained from reference TRBV5-4 and TRBJ2-5, is as follows: ETGVTQSPTHLIKTRGQQVTLRCSSQSGHNTVSWYQQALGQGPQFIFQYYREEENGRGNFPPRFSGLQFPNYSSELNVNALELDDSALYLCASSLIEVQETQYFGPGTRLLVL.

The genes are TRBV28 and TRBJ2-1; D gene uncertain. In germline, CDR1 is MDHEN, CDR2 SYDVKM. V lost 3 bases and J lost 10, with 13 bases in between. The CDR3 totals 13 residues. The CDR3 sequence: CASSFGTLGEQFF. The CDR3 DNA reads TGTGCCAGCAGTTTTGGTACCTTGGGGGAGCAGTTCTTC.

The chain uses TRBV13 and TRBJ1-3; no clear D. The germline V gene encodes CDR1 PRHDT and CDR2 FYEKMQ (reference sequence). The CDR3 is 14 amino acids. The V end was cut by 1 base, the J end by 0 bases, with 4 bases between. The CDR3 region has the DNA TGTGCCAGCAGCTTAGTGGACTCTGGAAACACCATATATTTT. This gives the protein CASSLVDSGNTIYF.

J is TRBJ1-2 and V is TRBV28; D not certain. Trimming cost V 11 bases and J 2 bases, with 18 bases left between them. The germline CDR1 and CDR2 sequences are MDHEN and SYDVKM. The CDR3 sequence is 14 residues long. This CDR3 is CADSLADGNYGYTF. In DNA form, the CDR3 reads TGTGCCGATTCACTCGCAGACGGGAACTATGGCTACACCTTC.

The gene calls are TRBV29-1 and TRBJ1-2, with unresolved D. The CDR3 totals 11 residues. CDR1 SQVTM and CDR2 ANQGSEA come from the germline V gene. The ends were cut back, 6 bases at V and 4 bases at J, with 9 bases in the middle. CDR3 sequence reads: CSVRTGYGYTF. CDR3 nucleotide sequence: TGCAGCGTCCGGACGGGCTATGGCTACACCTTC.

The chain combines TRBV30 with TRBJ1-2; D gene unclear. The CDR3 spans 12 residues. In germline, CDR1 is GTSNPN, CDR2 SVGIG (reference sequence). Trimming removed 2 bases at V and 4 bases at J, with 8 bases between. The CDR3 coding sequence is TGTGCCTGGAGTCCCACGGGCTATGGCTACACCTTC. This gives the protein CAWSPTGYGYTF.

The chain recombines TRBV2 with TRBJ1-1; 9 bases align to TRBD1. The CDR3 loop spans 16 amino acids. From germline, CDR1 is SNHLY and CDR2 FYNNEI. The V and J ends lost 6 bases and 0 bases, in that order; junction bases with no gene match: 8. The CDR3: CASRDWGQGMNTEAFF. DNA for the CDR3: TGTGCCAGCAGAGACTGGGGACAGGGAATGAACACTGAAGCTTTCTTT.

The V and J genes are TRBV28 and TRBJ2-1, with TRBD2 matching over 14 bases. With 7 bases clipped from V and 8 bases from J, the junction kept 13 bases outside the gene matches. The CDR3 covers 17 residues. Germline-derived CDR1 and CDR2 are MDHEN and SYDVKM. The CDR3 nucleotides are TGTGCCAGCACCTTCGGCGGACTAGCGGGAGGTTACGATGAGCAGTTCTTC. The encoded protein is CASTFGGLAGGYDEQFF.

V usage is TRBV27 and J usage is TRBJ1-5; D is possibly TRBD1 (6 bases). This CDR3 has 13 residues. Between the trimmed V and J ends, which lost 10 bases and 4 bases, there was a span of 14 bases. Germline CDR1 reads MNHEY; CDR2 reads SMNVEV (reference sequence). The CDR3 sequence: CATAQGGNQPQHF. For the CDR3, the DNA is TGTGCCACCGCACAGGGAGGGAATCAGCCCCAGCATTTT.

The chain is built from TRBV18 and TRBJ2-5, with D perhaps TRBD2 (5 bases). The germline CDR1 and CDR2 sequences are KGHSH and LQKENI. The V and J ends lost 1 base and 5 bases respectively, with 17 bases between them. This CDR3 is 16 amino acids long. The CDR3 DNA sequence: TGTGCCAGCTCACCACAAGTGGGCTCGGGATGGGAGACCCAGTACTTC. It codes for CASSPQVGSGWETQYF.

The chain links TRBV7-8 to TRBJ1-1; no clear D. In germline, CDR1 is SGHVS, CDR2 FQNEAQ. V lost 0 bases, J lost 3 bases, and 2 bases lay in between. The CDR3 is 12 residues long. CDR3 sequence reads: CASSLAHTEAFF. CDR3 DNA: TGTGCCAGCAGCTTAGCGCACACTGAAGCTTTCTTT.

This clone showed up just a few times. This chain connects TRBV11-2 to TRBJ2-1; 9 positions agree with TRBD1. CDR1 and CDR2 from the germline V gene are SGHAT and FQNNGV. V lost 4 bases to trimming and J lost 16 bases; unmatched junction nucleotides: 17. There are 15 residues in the CDR3. The CDR3 is CASSSYRDRAFYPFF. The CDR3 bases are TGTGCCAGCAGCTCGTACCGGGACAGGGCCTTCTATCCTTTCTTC.

The CDR3 nucleotides read TGTGCCAGCAGCTTAGGTTCGGGAGTCTACGAGCAGTACTTC. This codes for CASSLGSGVYEQYF. The V gene is TRBV7-2, the J gene TRBJ2-7; possibly TRBD2 for D (6 bases). Trimming took 1 base from V and 3 from J, leaving 10 bases between them. The germline CDR1 and CDR2 sequences are SGHTA and FQGNSA. The CDR3 extends over 14 amino acids.

The chain couples TRBV2 to TRBJ2-2, with D possibly being TRBD1 (5 bases). V was trimmed by 7 bases and J by 5 bases, leaving 17 bases between them. This CDR3 is 15 amino acids long. Germline V gene data show CDR1 as SNHLY and CDR2 as FYNNEI. CDR3 protein: CASTQTRALTGELFF. Here the CDR3 DNA reads TGTGCCAGCACCCAGACCAGGGCCTTAACCGGGGAGCTGTTTTTT.

The genes are TRBV15 and TRBJ1-5; a possible D gene is TRBD1 (5 bases). The CDR3 has 20 residues. Per the germline V gene, CDR1 is LNHNV and CDR2 is YYDKDF (reference sequence). Trimming took off 0 bases at V and 0 bases at J, with 21 bases between the two ends. The CDR3 loop reads CATSRDDGTIAFNSNQPQHF. The DNA for the CDR3 is TGTGCCACCAGCAGAGATGACGGGACGATTGCCTTCAATAGCAATCAGCCCCAGCATTTT.

This clone was counted between two and nine times. The rearrangement uses TRBV5-1 and TRBJ1-5; D might be TRBD1 (5 bases). The V end was cut by 2 bases, the J end by 7 bases, with 13 bases between. The CDR3 totals 14 residues. Looked up from germline, CDR1 is SGHRS and CDR2 is YFSETQ. The CDR3: CASSFVGGSQPQHF. In nucleotides, the CDR3 is TGCGCCAGCAGCTTCGTTGGGGGTTCACAGCCCCAGCATTTT.

This clone came up a few times. The rearrangement joins TRBV19 to TRBJ1-2; D unresolved. The V gene lost 10 bases and the J gene lost 2 bases, with 17 bases spanning the gap. The germline gives CDR1 LNHDA, CDR2 SQIVND (reference sequence). The CDR3 extends over 14 amino acids. CDR3 sequence (DNA): TGTGCCACCCGCGGTTGGCAGACCAACTATGGCTACACCTTC. Protein: CATRGWQTNYGYTF.

The genes are TRBV7-3 and TRBJ2-1, with D perhaps being TRBD1 or TRBD2 (5 bases each). The CDR3 consists of 15 residues. Germline V CDR1 and CDR2: SGHTA, FQGTGA. V was cut by 2 bases and J by 12 bases, with 20 bases left in between. In nucleotides, the CDR3 is TGTGCCAGCAGCTTACTGAGTGGGAGTGGGGGACCGCAGTTCTTC. Its translation is CASSLLSGSGGPQFF.

This chain uses TRBV29-1 with TRBJ2-4; D gene uncertain. The germline V gene encodes CDR1 SQVTM and CDR2 ANQGSEA. This CDR3 has 12 amino acids. Trimming removed 5 bases at V and 8 bases at J, with 13 bases between. In nucleotides, the CDR3 is TGCAGCGTTTCTGTAGGCTCTGACATTCAGTACTTC. It is translated as CSVSVGSDIQYF.

CDR3 nucleotides: TGTGCCAGCTCCGGGAGCTATGGCTACACCTTC. This gives the protein CASSGSYGYTF. The V gene is TRBV2, the J gene TRBJ1-2; D uncertain. CDR1 is SNHLY and CDR2 is FYNNEI in the germline V gene. V lost 8 bases and J 4 bases, leaving 8 bases between the germline ends. CDR3 length: 11 residues.

The chain couples TRBV18 to TRBJ1-1; D is unresolved. CDR1 is KGHSH and CDR2 is LQKENI in the germline V gene. CDR3 length equals 14 residues. Trimming stripped 1 base from V and 2 bases from J, with 8 bases between. The DNA of the CDR3 is TGTGCCAGCTCACCACTACGACCCAACACTGAAGCTTTCTTT. This codes for CASSPLRPNTEAFF.

The rearrangement links TRBV7-8 to TRBJ2-5; no clear D gene. This CDR3 comprises 15 residues. V was clipped by 1 base and J by 3 bases, with 12 bases between them. Germline assignment: CDR1 SGHVS and CDR2 FQNEAQ. CDR3 region: CASSLEFQFEETQYF. Here the CDR3 DNA reads TGTGCCAGCAGCTTAGAATTTCAGTTTGAAGAGACCCAGTACTTC.